Below, 3 T cell receptor beta chains from the same sample are listed, as sequenced in a study of cytomegalovirus exposure and HLA in healthy donors. 60 Vbeta and 13 Jbeta primers were used in PCR. Produced via immunoSEQ multiplex PCR; TCRdb's table is partial and in-frame only. The sample consists of 150,000 to 200,000 clones, around 80% of them appearing once. Material: PBMCs. The receptors here all came from a girl aged 5-17 years in good health and CMV-seropositive.

The chain uses TRBV6-1 and TRBJ2-7, with 10 bases lining up with TRBD2. Looked up from germline, CDR1 is MNHNS and CDR2 is SASEGT. Losses at the gene ends were 10 bases for V and 0 bases for J; bases not matched to a gene: 6. The CDR3 totals 14 residues. CDR3 loop: CATPRTSGSYEQYF. CDR3 DNA sequence: TGTGCCACGCCTCGGACTAGCGGCTCCTACGAGCAGTACTTC.

V and J are TRBV27 and TRBJ1-1; no definite D call. The CDR3 loop spans 15 amino acids. CDR1 is MNHEY, CDR2 SMNVEV, per germline (reference sequence). Trimming removed 4 bases from V and 0 bases from J, with 12 bases in between. Written as DNA, the CDR3 is TGTGCCAGCAGTTACTCCTGGGGAGTGAACACTGAAGCTTTCTTT. This encodes CASSYSWGVNTEAFF.

The J gene is TRBJ2-1, the V gene TRBV6-5; 8 nucleotides agree with TRBD1. V trimming: 0 bases; J trimming: 4 bases; junction bases outside the gene matches: 5. This CDR3 is built from 16 residues. CDR1 and CDR2 from the germline V gene are MNHEY and SVGAGI. CDR3 sequence reads: CASSYSGTGTYNEQFF. The CDR3 DNA is TGTGCCAGCAGTTACTCCGGGACAGGTACATACAATGAGCAGTTCTTC.